This T cell receptor beta chain was retrieved from a study of regulatory T cells in long-lasting Graves disease. At the level of the study: Antithyroid drugs had been given to newly diagnosed Graves' patients for under 3 months.

Germline V gene data show CDR1 as MNHEY and CDR2 as SVGAGI. The CDR3 has 14 residues. V gave up 4 bases and J gave up 5 bases, with 15 bases separating them. Both iRepertoire HTBI primers and Arm-PCR of CDR3 regions were used to build the TCR beta libraries. TCRdb processed the multiplex PCR reads anew with MiXCR; each CDR3 protein has one entry. The sample records 500,000 or so distinct CDR3 sequences, about 15% being singletons. As to time point: newly diagnosed GD, antithyroid drugs for less than 3 months. RNA from PBMCs was the source of the TCR library. The same specimen was also included in a second study, on T cells in Graves' hyperthyroidism and ophthalmopathy.

This sample comprised peripheral blood mononuclear cells (PBMCs), obtained at new diagnosis, from a patient treated with antithyroid drugs. The chain joins TRBV6-5 to TRBJ2-7, with D perhaps being TRBD1 or TRBD2 (5 bases each). The clonotype originates from a middle-aged woman with Graves disease. CDR3 DNA: TGTGCCAGCAGTTCCCCGGGGCTATACAACGAGCAGTACTTC. Amino acids: CASSSPGLYNEQYF.